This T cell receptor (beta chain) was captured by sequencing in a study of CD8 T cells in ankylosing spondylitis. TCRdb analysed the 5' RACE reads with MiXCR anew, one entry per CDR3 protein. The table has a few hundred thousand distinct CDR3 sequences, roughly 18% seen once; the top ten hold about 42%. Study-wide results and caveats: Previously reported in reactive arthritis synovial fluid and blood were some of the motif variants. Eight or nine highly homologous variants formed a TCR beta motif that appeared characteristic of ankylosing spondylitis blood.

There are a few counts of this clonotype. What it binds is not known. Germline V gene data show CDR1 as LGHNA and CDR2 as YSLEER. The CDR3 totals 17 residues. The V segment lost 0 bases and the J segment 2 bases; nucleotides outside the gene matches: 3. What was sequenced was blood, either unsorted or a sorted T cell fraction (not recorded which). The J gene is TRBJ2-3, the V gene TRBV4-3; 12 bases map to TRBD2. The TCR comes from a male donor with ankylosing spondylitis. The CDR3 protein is CASSQDRLAGATDTQYF. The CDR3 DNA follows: TGCGCCAGCAGCCAAGACCGACTAGCGGGAGCCACAGATACGCAGTATTTT.